Listed below are T cell receptor beta chains from one sample, sequenced in a study of shared T cell receptors in the human thymus. TCRdb keeps only in-frame clones here, not all; method: immunoSEQ multiplex PCR. The table has hundreds of thousands of clones, 95% seen once. The sample consisted of thymocytes. These receptors were collected from a human donor. Both conserved end residues are part of each CDR3. D genes are given only for firm matches. Expanded clones are given a class, and other clones once, few, many or no size at all.

TRBV27	-	TRBJ2-1	-	CASSSRTHGAYNEQFF	TGTGCCAGCAGCTCTCGAACGCACGGCGCCTACAATGAGCAGTTCTTC
TRBV28	TRBD1	TRBJ1-1	few	CASSVLDRGRDTEAFF	TGTGCCAGCAGTGTACTCGACAGGGGGCGGGACACTGAAGCTTTCTTT
TRBV7-2	TRBD2	TRBJ2-3	-	CASSLAGGSTDTQYF	TGTGCCAGCAGCTTGGCGGGAGGGTCCACAGATACGCAGTATTTT
TRBV28	TRBD2	TRBJ2-1	-	CASSIVGTSGKEQFF	TGTGCCAGCAGTATCGTAGGGACTAGCGGGAAGGAGCAGTTCTTC
TRBV6-1	-	TRBJ1-5	once	CASVRGYGEGQPQHF	TGTGCCAGCGTCAGAGGTTACGGGGAGGGTCAGCCCCAGCATTTT
TRBV30	-	TRBJ1-5	once	CAWSVHSLVNQPQHF	TGTGCCTGGAGTGTCCACAGTCTAGTCAATCAGCCCCAGCATTTT
TRBV5-1	TRBD2	TRBJ2-3	-	CASSPWREGNTQYF	TGCGCCAGCAGTCCCTGGCGGGAGGGCAATACGCAGTATTTT
TRBV2	TRBD1	TRBJ1-1	-	CASSAFGQGNTEAFF	TGTGCCAGCAGTGCCTTCGGACAGGGGAACACTGAAGCTTTCTTT
TRBV28	-	TRBJ2-3	-	CASSFCSAGMEDTQYF	TGTGCCAGCAGTTTCTGTTCGGCAGGGATGGAGGATACGCAGTATTTT
TRBV4-3	TRBD1	TRBJ2-3	-	CASSHGTGYDTDTQYF	TGCGCCAGCAGCCATGGGACAGGCTATGACACAGATACGCAGTATTTT
TRBV6-5	TRBD1	TRBJ1-5	-	CASSQDRPPGQPQHF	TGTGCCAGCAGTCAGGACAGGCCCCCGGGTCAGCCCCAGCATTTT
TRBV18	TRBD2	TRBJ2-1	once	CASSLDSGIGSYNEQFF	TGTGCCAGCTCACTTGATAGCGGGATCGGCTCCTACAATGAGCAGTTCTTC
TRBV28	TRBD1	TRBJ2-5	once	CASRALGSGTGVGSQYF	TGTGCCAGCAGGGCTCTAGGGTCCGGGACAGGGGTGGGCTCGCAGTACTTC
TRBV9	TRBD1	TRBJ1-4	once	CASSAYRGWCEKLFF	TGTGCCAGCAGCGCCTACAGGGGTTGGTGTGAAAAACTGTTTTTT
TRBV5-1	-	TRBJ1-4	-	CASSFRVGGEKLFF	TGCGCCAGCAGCTTCCGGGTGGGAGGTGAAAAACTGTTTTTT
TRBV28	TRBD1	TRBJ1-2	-	CASNFRDRGLGYTF	TGTGCCAGCAATTTCCGGGACAGGGGTTTGGGCTACACCTTC
TRBV7-9	-	TRBJ2-7	-	CASSPPTGRSYEQYF	TGTGCCAGCAGTCCCCCTACGGGTCGCTCCTACGAGCAGTACTTC
TRBV7-6	-	TRBJ2-7	once	CASSSDNEQYF	TGTGCCAGCAGCTCGGATAACGAGCAGTACTTC
TRBV28	-	TRBJ1-2	-	CASSFFLGGYGYTF	TGTGCCAGCAGTTTCTTTTTGGGGGGCTATGGCTACACCTTC
TRBV10-1	-	TRBJ1-1	-	CASSEQGTMNTEAFF	TGCGCCAGCAGTGAGCAGGGGACTATGAACACTGAAGCTTTCTTT
TRBV19	-	TRBJ2-6	-	CASSLGYGQGVARGANVLTF	TGTGCCAGTAGTCTCGGTTATGGGCAGGGAGTAGCGCGGGGGGCCAACGTCCTGACTTTC
TRBV18	TRBD2	TRBJ2-3	-	CASSPPGLGIRITDTQYF	TGTGCCAGCTCACCTCCGGGACTAGGAATTCGGATCACAGATACGCAGTATTTT
TRBV6-4	TRBD1	TRBJ1-1	-	CASSDGGPGQGKGTEAFF	TGTGCCAGCAGTGACGGGGGCCCGGGACAGGGGAAAGGCACTGAAGCTTTCTTT
TRBV28	-	TRBJ2-5	-	CASSFYLLGVAVQTQYF	TGTGCCAGCAGTTTTTATCTTTTGGGCGTTGCGGTACAGACCCAGTACTTC
TRBV7-9	-	TRBJ2-3	once	CASSLVGTGETTDTQYF	TGTGCCAGCAGCTTAGTCGGTACGGGGGAGACGACAGATACGCAGTATTTT
TRBV15	-	TRBJ2-7	-	CATSRDRVPPSYEQYF	TGTGCCACCAGCAGAGATAGGGTTCCCCCCTCCTACGAGCAGTACTTC
TRBV9	-	TRBJ2-1	-	CASSPPGPNEQFF	TGTGCCAGCAGCCCCCCGGGCCCCAATGAGCAGTTCTTC
TRBV7-2	TRBD2	TRBJ2-2	-	CASSWTSGEPNTGELFF	TGTGCCAGCAGCTGGACTAGCGGAGAACCGAACACCGGGGAGCTGTTTTTT
TRBV4-1	-	TRBJ1-5	-	CASSQVSGKPQHF	TGCGCCAGCAGCCAAGTATCAGGGAAGCCCCAGCATTTT
TRBV14	-	TRBJ1-1	-	CASSQERLYGRNTEAFF	TGTGCCAGCAGCCAAGAAAGGCTTTACGGCCGGAACACTGAAGCTTTCTTT
TRBV27	TRBD2	TRBJ2-1	-	CASSRPGIAGSNEQFF	TGTGCCAGCAGCCGCCCCGGAATAGCGGGCTCCAATGAGCAGTTCTTC
TRBV27	-	TRBJ1-2	-	CASSSPGGALHYGYTF	TGTGCCAGCAGTTCCCCGGGGGGGGCCCTCCACTATGGCTACACCTTC
TRBV7-8	-	TRBJ2-1	-	CASSLAGGTSSYNEQFF	TGTGCCAGCAGCTTAGCAGGTGGGACATCGAGCTACAATGAGCAGTTCTTC
TRBV4-1	-	TRBJ2-3	once	CASSQVYTGSSPDTQYF	TGCGCCAGCAGCCAAGTTTACACCGGGAGCTCACCAGATACGCAGTATTTT
TRBV9	TRBD2	TRBJ2-7	-	CASSSETTAGVSYEQYF	TGTGCCAGCAGCTCTGAGACAACAGCGGGAGTCTCCTACGAGCAGTACTTC
TRBV5-6	-	TRBJ1-5	-	CASSFGLINQPQHF	TGTGCCAGCAGCTTCGGACTCATAAATCAGCCCCAGCATTTT
TRBV27	-	TRBJ1-3	-	CASSLLGPSGNTIYF	TGTGCCAGCAGTTTATTAGGTCCCTCTGGAAACACCATATATTTT
TRBV15	-	TRBJ2-7	once	CATSRPPRRNYEQYF	TGTGCCACCAGCAGACCCCCGAGACGTAACTACGAGCAGTACTTC
TRBV27	TRBD1	TRBJ2-7	-	CASKIRDRTSYEQYF	TGTGCCAGCAAAATCCGGGACAGGACCTCCTACGAGCAGTACTTC
TRBV14	-	TRBJ2-2	-	CASSQEGQGVGELFF	TGTGCCAGCAGCCAAGAGGGGCAGGGAGTCGGGGAGCTGTTTTTT
TRBV6-5	-	TRBJ2-1	-	CASSWGGGRGRNEQFF	TGTGCCAGCAGTTGGGGGGGCGGGAGAGGGCGCAATGAGCAGTTCTTC
TRBV9	-	TRBJ2-6	-	CASSGKGQGTGANVLTF	TGTGCCAGCAGCGGAAAGGGGCAGGGGACAGGGGCCAACGTCCTGACTTTC
TRBV29-1	TRBD1	TRBJ2-2	-	CSVELAQGADRDTGELFF	TGCAGCGTTGAACTCGCACAGGGGGCGGATAGGGACACCGGGGAGCTGTTTTTT
TRBV7-2	TRBD1	TRBJ1-2	-	CASSSSPDRGVYGYTF	TGTGCCAGCAGCTCTAGCCCGGACAGGGGAGTCTATGGCTACACCTTC
TRBV28	-	TRBJ2-7	-	CASHPGELRRGRNEQYF	TGTGCCAGCCACCCGGGGGAACTGCGGCGGGGTAGGAACGAGCAGTACTTC